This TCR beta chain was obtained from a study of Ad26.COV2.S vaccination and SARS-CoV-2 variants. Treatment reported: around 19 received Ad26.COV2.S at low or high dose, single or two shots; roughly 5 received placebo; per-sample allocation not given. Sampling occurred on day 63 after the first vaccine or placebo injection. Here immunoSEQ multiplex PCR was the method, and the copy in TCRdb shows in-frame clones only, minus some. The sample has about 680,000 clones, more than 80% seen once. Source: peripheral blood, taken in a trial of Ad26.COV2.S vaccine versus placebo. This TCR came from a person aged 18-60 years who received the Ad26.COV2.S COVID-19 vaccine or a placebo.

For the CDR3, the DNA is TGTGCCAGCAGCCCTGGTGGTACCGTCCGTGGCTACACCTTC. Protein: CASSPGGTVRGYTF. This sequence joins TRBV7-9 and TRBJ1-2; D unclear. The CDR3 totals 14 residues. The V and J ends lost 5 bases and 7 bases respectively, with 17 bases between them. CDR1 and CDR2 (germline): SEHNR, FQNEAQ (reference sequence).